The present T cell receptor beta chain was sequenced within a study of blood T cell repertoires in COVID-19. Study-wide context: Samples of COVID-19 (acute and convalescent) were obtained from the United States, Italy and Spain. T cells, B-cell-depleted T cells, or PBMCs supplied cDNA or gDNA.

The CDR3 spans 15 residues. The germline V gene encodes CDR1 SGHVS and CDR2 FNYEAQ. V lost 2 bases, J lost 1 base, and 5 bases stayed unmatched. In the original processing: For nucleated cells, counts were estimated from reference gene primer amplification. Clones were read by immunoSEQ multiplex PCR, and TCRdb kept only the in-frame ones, dropping some. Clonal size and the V and J genes are those of that table, whereas D and trimming came from the DNA. The top ten clones hold approximately 8.1% of a sample with approximately 210,000 clones, roughly 86% of them seen once. This TCR derives from a woman in her 50s with active or convalescent COVID-19. The chain combines TRBV7-6 with TRBJ2-7; 7 bases map to TRBD1. Material: peripheral blood. The DNA of the CDR3 is TGTGCCAGCAGCTTACTGACAGGGAATTCCTACGAGCAGTACTTC. The encoded protein is CASSLLTGNSYEQYF.